Here is one T cell receptor (beta chain) with its context. The CDR3 covers 12 residues. CDR1 and CDR2 (germline): SNHLY, FYNNEI. V gave up 6 bases and J gave up 10 bases; unmatched junction bases: 7. This sample was included in a study of blood T cell repertoires in COVID-19. At the level of the study: There were acute and convalescent COVID-19 samples, and they came from the United States, Italy and Spain.

In terms of age and location, participants ranged from roughly 18 to 95 years and lived in about 25 US areas. Two negative PCRs, clearance, or symptom resolution were required of recovered Cohort 3 donors. Sequenced by immunoSEQ multiplex PCR; TCRdb stores in-frame clones only, minus some. The sample holds around 250,000 clones; more than 70% are singletons and the top ten take around 1.9%. The rearrangement uses TRBV2 and TRBJ1-1; TRBD1 matches 8 bases. This TCR derives from a woman between 45 and 65 years old who had recovered from COVID-19. Specimen: PBMCs or T cells enriched from blood (not recorded which). The CDR3 sequence is CASSLQGVRAFF. The CDR3 DNA follows: TGTGCCAGCAGCTTACAGGGGGTTAGAGCTTTCTTT.